Listed here are 26 T cell receptor beta chains from one sample, sequenced in a study of cytomegalovirus exposure and HLA in healthy donors. The PCR was carried out with 60 Vbeta primers and 13 Jbeta primers. Only in-frame clones appear in the TCRdb table, and some are missing; sequencing was by immunoSEQ multiplex PCR. The data contain over 95,000 clones, approximately 80% of them singletons. Material for sequencing was PBMCs. The receptors here all came from a man aged 35-49 years in good health and CMV-seropositive.

V is TRBV7-9 and J is TRBJ1-1; weak D call: TRBD1 (5 bases). The CDR3 has 13 amino acids. CDR1 and CDR2 (germline): SEHNR, FQNEAQ (reference sequence). Deletions cut 6 bases from V and 0 bases from J, with 8 bases between. The CDR3 region is CASSQGVNTEAFF. The CDR3 nucleotides read TGTGCCAGCAGTCAAGGGGTGAACACTGAAGCTTTCTTT.

V usage is TRBV5-1 and J usage is TRBJ1-1, with D maybe TRBD1 (5 bases). The CDR3 is made up of 15 amino acids. The germline V and J ends were trimmed by 0 bases and 6 bases, with 15 bases remaining between them. Germline assignment: CDR1 SGHRS and CDR2 YFSETQ. CDR3 loop: CASSLASGAGAEAFF. CDR3 in DNA: TGCGCCAGCAGCTTGGCCTCTGGGGCAGGCGCTGAAGCTTTCTTT.

The chain links TRBV2 to TRBJ2-3; TRBD2 matches at 7 bases. The germline V gene has CDR1 SNHLY and CDR2 FYNNEI. V was clipped by 6 bases and J by 1 base; unmatched bases: 7. The CDR3 covers 15 residues. The CDR3, as DNA: TGTGCCAGCAGGGGAACTAGCGCCCGCACAGATACGCAGTATTTT. Its translation: CASRGTSARTDTQYF.

Sample share makes this clone medium-sized. The chain joins TRBV5-4 to TRBJ2-1; no definite D call. CDR1 is SGHNT and CDR2 is YYREEE in the germline V gene (reference sequence). This CDR3 contains 12 residues. The V and J ends lost 4 bases and 3 bases respectively, with 5 bases between them. The CDR3 loop reads CASSVIYNEQFF. The DNA of the CDR3 is TGTGCCAGCAGCGTTATCTACAATGAGCAGTTCTTC.

V gene TRBV28 combines with J gene TRBJ2-6; tentatively, D is TRBD2 (5 bases). Deletions cut 4 bases from V and 0 bases from J, with 16 bases between. The CDR3 is 18 amino acids. Per the germline V gene, CDR1 is MDHEN and CDR2 is SYDVKM. Written as DNA, the CDR3 is TGTGCCAGCAGTTCCAGCCTCTATCGGGGCTCTGGGGCCAACGTCCTGACTTTC. Its translation: CASSSSLYRGSGANVLTF.

On this clone itself: A junction end diverges from the germline sequence, so it may reflect a read error. The J gene is TRBJ1-2, the V gene TRBV7-2, with 10 bases that match TRBD1. Germline V CDR1 and CDR2: SGHTA, FQGNSA. CDR3 length equals 12 residues. The CDR3 sequence is CASSYFGQGGLF. The CDR3 DNA follows: TGTGCCAGCAGCTACTTTGGACAGGGGGGACTCTTC.

Comment on this clone: At the DNA level, this CDR3 is encoded by other sequences in the same sample as well. This rearrangement joins TRBV15 to TRBJ1-1; maybe TRBD1 (6 bases). This CDR3 has 15 residues. Germline CDR1 and CDR2: LNHNV and YYDKDF (reference sequence). The ends were cut back, 9 bases at V and 1 base at J, with 18 bases in the middle. The CDR3 spells CATTQKDSSNTEAFF. CDR3 nucleotides: TGTGCCACTACACAAAAGGACAGTTCGAACACTGAAGCTTTCTTT.

The CDR3 DNA is TGCGCCAGCAGCTTTGCGACTAGCGGTGAAGAGACCCAGTACTTC. This encodes CASSFATSGEETQYF. The chain joins TRBV5-1 to TRBJ2-5; 9 nucleotides align to TRBD2. Per germline, CDR1 SGHRS and CDR2 YFSETQ. The CDR3 loop spans 15 amino acids. V lost 2 bases, J lost 3 bases, and 5 bases stayed unmatched.

This chain uses TRBV4-3 with TRBJ2-6; tentative D call: TRBD1 (6 bases). Germline V gives CDR1 LGHNA, CDR2 YSLEER. Trimming left V 0 bases short and J 2 bases short, with 23 bases between. The CDR3 loop spans 21 amino acids. The chain's CDR3 is CASSQDKAGEIISAGANVLTF. The CDR3 DNA is TGCGCCAGCAGCCAAGATAAGGCAGGGGAGATTATCTCGGCTGGGGCCAACGTCCTGACTTTC.

The chain uses TRBV28 and TRBJ1-1; maybe TRBD1 (6 bases). The V gene's germline CDR1 is MDHEN and CDR2 SYDVKM. CDR3 size: 16 residues. Trimming pared 3 bases from V and 1 base from J, leaving 15 bases between. CDR3 DNA sequence: TGTGCCAGCAGTTTGGGCGGGGGCGCGGGGAACACTGAAGCTTTCTTT. This encodes CASSLGGGAGNTEAFF.

The chain has TRBV5-8 and TRBJ1-4; tentatively, D is TRBD1 (5 bases). The CDR3 covers 16 residues. Trimming took off 4 bases at V and 7 bases at J, with 20 bases between the two ends. The germline CDR1 and CDR2 sequences are SGHTS and YDEGEE. The DNA of the CDR3 is TGTGCCAGCAGCCACGCCACAAGCGACAGCCTTGAAAAACTGTTTTTT. This encodes CASSHATSDSLEKLFF.

The V gene is TRBV28, the J gene TRBJ1-4, with 9 bases that match TRBD1. Germline V gene data show CDR1 as MDHEN and CDR2 as SYDVKM. CDR3 size: 15 residues. Trimming removed 5 bases from V and 5 bases from J; junction bases left unmatched: 6. The CDR3 reads CASSLTGTGNEKLFF. The CDR3 DNA follows: TGTGCCAGCAGTCTAACCGGGACAGGGAATGAAAAACTGTTTTTT. Looking up the rest from reference TRBV28 and TRBJ1-4 gives the full variable domain: DVKVTQSSRYLVKRTGEKVFLECVQDMDHENMFWYRQDPGLGLRLIYFSYDVKMKEKGDIPEGYSVSREKKERFSLILESASTNQTSMYLCASSLTGTGNEKLFFGSGTQLSVL.

Of note for this clone: Sequence at one end of the junction differs from germline and may be a read error. This chain connects TRBV9 to TRBJ2-6, with 8 bases lining up with TRBD1. The CDR3 covers 19 residues. Germline assignment: CDR1 SGDLS and CDR2 YYNGEE. CDR3 nucleotide sequence: TGTGCCAGCAGCGTAGCTCGCGACAGGGGCAACTCTGGGGCCAACGGCCTGACTTTC. It encodes CASSVARDRGNSGANGLTF.

Only one count was recorded for this clone. V gene TRBV18 combines with J gene TRBJ2-1, with D perhaps matching TRBD1 (6 bases). The CDR3 covers 14 residues. Germline V lookup: CDR1 KGHSH, CDR2 LQKENI. Deletions cut 4 bases from V and 5 bases from J, with 12 bases between. The CDR3 DNA reads as TGTGCCAGCTCACTACAGGGTATCGACAATGAGCAGTTCTTC. Protein product: CASSLQGIDNEQFF.

The rearrangement uses TRBV6-6 and TRBJ2-3; TRBD2 agrees at 8 bases. Germline V gene lookup returns CDR1 MNHNY and CDR2 SVGAGI (reference sequence). Germline trimming cut 8 bases from V and 4 bases from J; bases unmatched to any gene: 14. This CDR3 has 16 amino acids. The CDR3 sequence: CASGSHIGGAADTQYF. The CDR3 DNA reads as TGTGCCAGCGGATCCCACATCGGGGGGGCAGCAGATACGCAGTATTTT.

The gene calls are TRBV7-9 and TRBJ1-2, with D unresolved. V was trimmed by 6 bases and J by 0 bases, leaving 14 bases between them. Germline CDR1 and CDR2: SEHNR and FQNEAQ (reference sequence). CDR3 size: 15 residues. CDR3 in amino acids: CASSPRHQANYGYTF. CDR3 in DNA: TGTGCCAGCAGTCCACGACACCAGGCTAACTATGGCTACACCTTC.

The genes are TRBV5-1 and TRBJ2-7, with 7 positions matching TRBD2. The trim removed 2 bases at V and 4 bases at J, leaving 12 bases unmatched. Germline values: CDR1 SGHRS, CDR2 YFSETQ. There are 16 residues in the CDR3. This CDR3 reads CASSFSVAGEGYEQYF. The CDR3 DNA follows: TGCGCCAGCAGCTTTTCGGTAGCGGGTGAGGGGTACGAGCAGTACTTC. The variable domain in full, with the rest retrieved from reference TRBV5-1 and TRBJ2-7, is KAGVTQTPRYLIKTRGQQVTLSCSPISGHRSVSWYQQTPGQGLQFLFEYFSETQRNKGNFPGRFSGRQFSNSRSEMNVSTLELGDSALYLCASSFSVAGEGYEQYFGPGTRLTVT.

The chain joins TRBV7-9 to TRBJ2-3, with a weak D call TRBD1 (5 bases). Germline loops: CDR1 SEHNR, CDR2 FQNEAQ (reference sequence). Between the trimmed V and J ends, which lost 8 bases and 3 bases, there was a span of 12 bases. The CDR3 runs 13 residues. The CDR3 nucleotides are TGTGCCAGCCGTCAGGGATCTACAGATACGCAGTATTTT. This translates into CASRQGSTDTQYF.

This clone was seen only a few times. The chain uses TRBV28 and TRBJ1-1; TRBD1 might be the D (6 bases). Germline assignment: CDR1 MDHEN and CDR2 SYDVKM. This CDR3 has 15 amino acids. V lost 6 bases and J lost 3, with 17 bases in between. The CDR3 DNA is TGTGCCAGCAGGGCCAGCACAGGGATGTACACTGAAGCTTTCTTT. The encoded protein is CASRASTGMYTEAFF.

The V and J genes are TRBV7-6 and TRBJ1-1, with unresolved D. Germline V gene data show CDR1 as SGHVS and CDR2 as FNYEAQ. This CDR3 comprises 15 residues. V shed 5 bases and J shed 5 bases, with 18 bases lying between them. The chain's CDR3 is CASSPSGFGRTEAFF. The CDR3 DNA reads as TGTGCCAGCAGCCCTAGCGGTTTCGGGCGAACTGAAGCTTTCTTT.

The chain has TRBV2 and TRBJ2-2; 8 bases are a match to TRBD2. This CDR3 is 15 amino acids long. Germline V gene lookup returns CDR1 SNHLY and CDR2 FYNNEI. The V gene end was trimmed by 6 bases and the J gene end by 0 bases; junction bases not matched to a gene: 3. CDR3 coding DNA: TGTGCCAGCAGGGGGACTAGAACGAACACCGGGGAGCTGTTTTTT. It codes for CASRGTRTNTGELFF.

The chain is built from TRBV19 and TRBJ1-2; D call uncertain. V was shortened by 5 bases and J by 3 bases, with 10 bases between the two germline ends. This CDR3 is built from 13 residues. The germline V gene has CDR1 LNHDA and CDR2 SQIVND (reference sequence). The CDR3 sequence: CASSGQRDYGYTF. Written as DNA, the CDR3 is TGTGCCAGTAGTGGGCAGAGGGACTATGGCTACACCTTC.

The chain joins TRBV19 to TRBJ2-3, with 8 bases that match TRBD1. Germline lookup yields CDR1 LNHDA and CDR2 SQIVND (reference sequence). The CDR3 loop spans 16 amino acids. The V segment lost 6 bases and the J segment 2 bases; nucleotides outside the gene matches: 10. CDR3 bases: TGTGCCAGTAGACAACGGACAGGGCGATACACAGATACGCAGTATTTT. It yields the protein CASRQRTGRYTDTQYF.

The genes are TRBV29-1 and TRBJ2-7, with D tentatively TRBD1 (6 bases). V was shortened by 6 bases and J by 4 bases, with 16 bases between the two germline ends. The CDR3 runs 13 residues. Germline-derived CDR1 and CDR2 are SQVTM and ANQGSEA. The CDR3 bases are TGCAGCGTCATGGGGGACACAGATTACGAGCAGTACTTC. Amino acids: CSVMGDTDYEQYF.

V usage is TRBV27 and J usage is TRBJ2-3; tentatively, D is TRBD1 (5 bases). Germline CDR1 MNHEY, CDR2 SMNVEV (reference sequence). V was clipped by 5 bases and J by 2 bases, with 17 bases between them. The CDR3 is made up of 16 amino acids. The CDR3 DNA sequence: TGTGCCAGCAGTACGATCCCCAGGGCGGACACAGATACGCAGTATTTT. Translated: CASSTIPRADTDTQYF.

This clone was seen only a few times. The junction and the germline gene differ at one end; a read error may be behind it. The chain links TRBV6-5 to TRBJ2-3, with unresolved D. CDR1 and CDR2 (germline): MNHEY, SVGAGI. This CDR3 is 13 amino acids long. The CDR3 reads CASRYWLADTQYF. The DNA for the CDR3 is TGTGCCAGCAGGTACTGGCTTGCAGATACGCAGTATTTT.